This TCR beta chain derives from a study of T cells in Graves' hyperthyroidism and ophthalmopathy. From RNA transcripts, TCR beta CDR3 regions were amplified. Carried out on the TCR CDR3, a first-round RT-PCR used the HTBI primer set. MiXCR, applied by TCRdb to the multiplex PCR reads, yields one record per CDR3 protein. The table has around 56,000 distinct CDR3 sequences, around 48% seen once. Germline V gives CDR1 SGHRS, CDR2 YFSETQ. The V end was cut by 2 bases, the J end by 1 base, with 13 bases between. This CDR3 is built from 16 residues. This clonotype appeared once. Antigen: not known. General study points: Ophthalmopathy was distinguished from stable hyperthyroidism by 13 V-J signatures. Blood also contained most expanded thyroid clonotypes above 0.001.

Lactation, pregnancy, other autoimmune disease or uncontrolled infection led to exclusion of patients. The diagnostic basis comprised clinical symptoms, serum thyroxine and TRAb, thyroid ultrasound and orbital computed tomography. This TCR was recovered from a woman younger than 45 with Graves' ophthalmopathy. This sequence joins TRBV5-1 and TRBJ2-4; TRBD2 might be the D (6 bases). Sequences were obtained from blood. The chain's CDR3 is CASSLEAGYAKNIQYF. CDR3 DNA: TGCGCCAGCAGCTTAGAAGCGGGCTACGCCAAAAACATTCAGTACTTC.